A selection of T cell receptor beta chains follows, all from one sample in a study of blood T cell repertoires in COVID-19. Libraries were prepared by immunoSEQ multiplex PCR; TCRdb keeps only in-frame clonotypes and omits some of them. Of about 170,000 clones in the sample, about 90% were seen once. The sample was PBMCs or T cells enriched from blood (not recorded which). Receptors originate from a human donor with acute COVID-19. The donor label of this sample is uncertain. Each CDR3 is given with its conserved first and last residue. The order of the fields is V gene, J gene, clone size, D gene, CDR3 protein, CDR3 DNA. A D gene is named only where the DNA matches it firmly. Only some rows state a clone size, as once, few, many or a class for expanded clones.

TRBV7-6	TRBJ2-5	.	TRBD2	CASSLRGLAGGNKETQYF	TGTGCCAGCAGCTTAAGGGGACTAGCGGGGGGGAACAAAGAGACCCAGTACTTC
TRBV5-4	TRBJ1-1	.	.	CASSLAGNTEAFF	TGTGCCAGCAGCTTGGCGGGGAACACTGAAGCTTTCTTT
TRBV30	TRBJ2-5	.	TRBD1	CAWSSGGAKTQYF	TGTGCCTGGAGCTCAGGGGGCGCGAAGACCCAGTACTTC
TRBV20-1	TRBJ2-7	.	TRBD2	CSATGRGEQYF	TGCAGTGCTACGGGGAGGGGCGAGCAGTACTTC
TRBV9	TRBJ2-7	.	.	CASTRTMISYEQYF	TGTGCCAGCACGCGGACAATGATCTCCTACGAGCAGTACTTC
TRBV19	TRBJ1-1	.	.	CASSRRGLGDGTTDTEAFF	TGTGCCAGTAGTAGAAGGGGGTTGGGGGACGGGACAACAGACACTGAAGCTTTCTTT
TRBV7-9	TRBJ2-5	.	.	CASSYHQETQYF	TGTGCCAGCAGCTATCATCAAGAGACCCAGTACTTC
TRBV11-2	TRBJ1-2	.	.	CASSLDLNYGYTF	TGTGCCAGCAGCTTAGATCTTAACTATGGCTACACCTTC
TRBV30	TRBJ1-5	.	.	CAWSRTVRRSNQPQHF	TGTGCCTGGAGTCGCACAGTAAGACGAAGCAATCAGCCCCAGCATTTT
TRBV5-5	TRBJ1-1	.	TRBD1	CASSNEQGFSTEAFF	TGTGCCAGCAGTAACGAACAGGGGTTTTCGACTGAAGCTTTCTTT
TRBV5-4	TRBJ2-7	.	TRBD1	CASSTQGTFITYEQYF	TGTGCCAGCAGCACACAGGGGACATTCATTACCTACGAGCAGTACTTC
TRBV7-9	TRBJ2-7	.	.	CASSPKQGGFDEQYF	TGTGCCAGCAGCCCTAAGCAGGGAGGTTTCGACGAGCAGTACTTC
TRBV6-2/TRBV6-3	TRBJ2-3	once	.	CASSFGTASSTDTQYF	TGTGCCAGCAGTTTTGGGACTGCCTCTAGCACAGATACGCAGTATTTT
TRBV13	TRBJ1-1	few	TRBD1	CASSLSGTGIQNTEAFF	TGTGCCAGCAGCTTAAGCGGGACAGGGATCCAGAACACTGAAGCTTTCTTT
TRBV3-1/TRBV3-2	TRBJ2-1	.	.	CARGGGHNEQFF	TGTGCCAGGGGTGGCGGGCACAATGAGCAGTTCTTC
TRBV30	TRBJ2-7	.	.	CAWFPRRSYEQYF	TGTGCCTGGTTTCCGCGGCGGTCCTACGAGCAGTACTTC
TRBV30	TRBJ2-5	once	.	CAWDSAGETQYF	TGTGCCTGGGATAGCGCGGGCGAGACCCAGTACTTC
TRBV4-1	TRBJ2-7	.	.	CASRRAARDSYEQYF	TGCGCCAGCAGGCGGGCAGCCCGAGACTCCTACGAGCAGTACTTC
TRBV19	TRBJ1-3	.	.	CASSIGVTGNTIYF	TGTGCCAGTAGTATAGGCGTGACTGGAAACACCATATATTTT
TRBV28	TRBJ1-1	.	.	CASSSPGVGNTEAFF	TGTGCCAGCAGTTCTCCAGGGGTTGGCAACACTGAAGCTTTCTTT
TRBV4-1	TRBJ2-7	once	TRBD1	CASSHNSGQKYF	TGCGCCAGCAGCCACAATTCGGGACAGAAGTACTTC
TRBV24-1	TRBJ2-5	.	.	CATSDLQLTQYF	TGTGCCACCAGTGATTTGCAATTGACCCAGTACTTC
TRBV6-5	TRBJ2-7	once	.	CASSYSRLALTYEQYF	TGTGCCAGCAGTTACTCGCGGCTAGCGTTGACCTACGAGCAGTACTTC
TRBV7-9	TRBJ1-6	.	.	CASSLGQVGDSPLHF	TGTGCCAGCAGCTTAGGACAGGTGGGGGATTCACCCCTCCACTTT
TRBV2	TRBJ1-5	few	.	CASSVQGTYQPQHF	TGTGCCAGCAGTGTACAGGGCACCTATCAGCCCCAGCATTTT
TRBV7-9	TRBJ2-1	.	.	CASVQGLGYNEQFF	TGTGCCAGCGTACAGGGATTGGGGTACAATGAGCAGTTCTTC
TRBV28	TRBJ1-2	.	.	CASIGWRGVYGYTF	TGTGCCAGCATTGGGTGGCGGGGGGTCTATGGCTACACCTTC
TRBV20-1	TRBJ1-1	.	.	CSAVTGVEAFF	TGCAGTGCCGTAACCGGGGTTGAAGCTTTCTTT
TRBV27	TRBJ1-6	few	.	CASRRHRVEITNSPLHF	TGTGCCAGCAGGCGGCACAGGGTGGAAATAACAAATTCACCCCTCCACTTT
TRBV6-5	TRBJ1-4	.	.	CASSYEGTDEKLFF	TGTGCCAGCAGTTACGAGGGAACAGACGAAAAACTGTTTTTT
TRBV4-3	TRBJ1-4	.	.	CASSQDRGGIGSGGERKLFF	TGCGCCAGCAGCCAAGATAGGGGAGGAATTGGTTCAGGTGGGGAGCGAAAACTGTTTTTT
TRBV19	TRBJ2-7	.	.	CASSGRGYEQYF	TGTGCCAGTAGTGGCAGGGGCTACGAGCAGTACTTC
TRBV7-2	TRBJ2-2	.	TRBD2	CASSPPGGSPGELFF	TGTGCCAGCAGCCCCCCGGGGGGGTCACCCGGGGAGCTGTTTTTT
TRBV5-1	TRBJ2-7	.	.	CASSLERTYEQYF	TGCGCCAGCAGCTTGGAGAGGACCTACGAGCAGTACTTC
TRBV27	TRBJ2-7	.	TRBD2	CASSWVGGEPYEQYF	TGTGCCAGCAGTTGGGTGGGGGGGGAGCCCTACGAGCAGTACTTC
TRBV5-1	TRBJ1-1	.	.	CASSPLDKRTEAFF	TGCGCCAGCAGCCCTTTAGACAAACGGACTGAAGCTTTCTTT
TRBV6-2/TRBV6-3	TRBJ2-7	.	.	CASSSDTGWDEQYF	TGTGCCAGCAGTTCCGATACAGGGTGGGACGAGCAGTACTTC
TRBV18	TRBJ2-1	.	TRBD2	CASSTSGGGLSYNEQFF	TGTGCCAGCTCAACTAGCGGGGGGGGTCTATCCTACAATGAGCAGTTCTTC
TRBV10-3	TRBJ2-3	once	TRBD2	CAISDGLAGGPTDTQYF	TGTGCCATCAGTGACGGACTAGCGGGGGGTCCAACAGATACGCAGTATTTT
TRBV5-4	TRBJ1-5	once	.	CASSFPGQPQHF	TGTGCCAGCAGCTTTCCAGGTCAGCCCCAGCATTTT
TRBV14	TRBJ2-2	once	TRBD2	CASSQDGPSGGTTGELFF	TGTGCCAGCAGCCAAGATGGGCCCAGCGGGGGAACCACCGGGGAGCTGTTTTTT
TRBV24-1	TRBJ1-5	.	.	CATSVQGSNQPQHF	TGTGCCACCAGTGTTCAGGGAAGCAATCAGCCCCAGCATTTT
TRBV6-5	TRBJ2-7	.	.	CARNPGGNCEQYF	TGTGCCAGAAACCCTGGCGGGAATTGCGAGCAGTACTTC
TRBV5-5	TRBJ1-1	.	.	CASSLLIMVAYTEAFF	TGTGCCAGCAGCTTACTCATAATGGTAGCTTACACTGAAGCTTTCTTT
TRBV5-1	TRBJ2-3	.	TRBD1	CASNSKTGGADTQYF	TGCGCCAGCAACTCGAAGACAGGGGGCGCAGATACGCAGTATTTT
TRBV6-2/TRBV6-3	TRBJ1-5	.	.	CASSYWGQNQPQHF	TGTGCCAGCAGTTACTGGGGCCAGAATCAGCCCCAGCATTTT
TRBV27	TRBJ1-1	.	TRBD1	CASSSGTENTEAFF	TGTGCCAGCAGTTCCGGGACAGAGAACACTGAAGCTTTCTTT
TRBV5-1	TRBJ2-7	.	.	CASSLRLVAGRSYEQYF	TGCGCCAGCAGCTTGAGGCTAGTCGCGGGTAGATCCTACGAGCAGTACTTC
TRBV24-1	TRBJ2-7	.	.	CATSQQGSEQYF	TGTGCCACCAGTCAACAGGGTAGCGAGCAGTACTTC
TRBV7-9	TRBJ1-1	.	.	CASSLRGGYTEAFF	TGTGCCAGCAGCTTACGTGGAGGATACACTGAAGCTTTCTTT
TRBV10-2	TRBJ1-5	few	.	CASSGGGAGQPQHF	TGCGCCAGCAGCGGTGGGGGGGCGGGACAGCCCCAGCATTTT
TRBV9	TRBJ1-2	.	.	CASSASYRPNYGYTF	TGTGCCAGCAGCGCGTCGTACAGGCCTAACTATGGCTACACCTTC
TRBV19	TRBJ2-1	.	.	CASSLLLDNEQFF	TGTGCCAGTAGTCTCCTTCTCGACAATGAGCAGTTCTTC
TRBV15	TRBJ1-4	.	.	CATSRDRGRNEKLFF	TGTGCCACCAGCAGAGATAGGGGCAGGAATGAAAAACTGTTTTTT
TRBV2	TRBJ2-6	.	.	CASGGHFSGANVLTF	TGTGCCAGCGGGGGACATTTCTCTGGGGCCAACGTCCTGACTTTC
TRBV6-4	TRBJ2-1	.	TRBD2	CASSEGRGGNEQFF	TGTGCCAGCAGTGAAGGGCGGGGGGGCAATGAGCAGTTCTTC
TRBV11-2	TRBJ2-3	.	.	CASSLRGTDTQYF	TGTGCCAGCAGCCTTCGGGGTACAGATACGCAGTATTTT
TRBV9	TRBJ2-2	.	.	CASSVGTPPGELFF	TGTGCCAGCAGCGTAGGGACACCCCCGGGGGAGCTGTTTTTT
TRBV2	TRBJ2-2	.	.	CASSAGTFNTGELFF	TGTGCCAGCAGTGCCGGGACTTTTAACACCGGGGAGCTGTTTTTT